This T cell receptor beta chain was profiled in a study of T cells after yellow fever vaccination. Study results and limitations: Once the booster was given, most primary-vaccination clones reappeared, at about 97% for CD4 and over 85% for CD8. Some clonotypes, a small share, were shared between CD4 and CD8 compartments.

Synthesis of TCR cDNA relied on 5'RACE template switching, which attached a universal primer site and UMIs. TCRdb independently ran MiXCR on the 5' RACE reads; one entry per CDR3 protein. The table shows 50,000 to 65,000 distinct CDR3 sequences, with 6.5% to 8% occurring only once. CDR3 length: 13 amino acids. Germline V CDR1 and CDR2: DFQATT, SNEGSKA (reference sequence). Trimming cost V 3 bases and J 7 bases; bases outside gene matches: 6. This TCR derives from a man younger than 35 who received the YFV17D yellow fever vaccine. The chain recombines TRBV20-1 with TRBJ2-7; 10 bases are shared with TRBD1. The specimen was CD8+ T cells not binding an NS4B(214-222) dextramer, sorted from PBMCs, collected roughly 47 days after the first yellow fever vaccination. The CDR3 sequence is CSARGQGFGEQYV. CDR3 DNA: TGCAGTGCTAGGGGACAGGGGTTTGGGGAGCAGTACGTC.